This T cell receptor (beta chain) was profiled in a study of monozygotic twins with inflammatory bowel disease. On this clonotype itself: Its antigen is still unknown.

Researchers used about 3,500 ng of total RNA for each TCR library. TCRdb derives one entry per CDR3 protein from the 5' RACE reads, leaving out DNA. The sample features under 130,000 distinct CDR3 sequences, with about 2% in its top ten. From germline, CDR1 is SGHDT and CDR2 YYEEEE. The CDR3 is 14 amino acids. Whole-study results and caveats: Immunosuppressive treatments differing between patients may have added repertoire variability. Lower TCRbeta diversity (inverse Simpson) was seen in IBD patients than in healthy co-twins.

The clonotype was recovered from a human donor with ulcerative colitis or Crohn's disease, or a healthy co-twin of an affected twin (not recorded which). The chain joins TRBV5-6 to TRBJ2-1; the TRBD2 assignment by TCRdb is unverifiable without DNA. The sequenced sample consisted of blood. The CDR3 loop reads CASSSAPGRNEQFF.